This T cell receptor (beta chain) was captured by sequencing in a study of radiation and T cells in renal cell carcinoma (dated by TCRdb to between 2020 and 2021). Regarding the research as a whole: Samples came from a clinical trial, in which primary renal cell carcinomas received 15 Gy stereotactic body radiation therapy followed by nephrectomy 4 weeks later. In total, 50 to 55 samples, comprising approximately 26 tumors and some 27 peripheral blood samples, were subjected to TCR beta sequencing. Across all 50 or so samples, under 5,000,000 unique CDR3 nucleotide sequences, encoding 2,658,974 unique CDR3 amino acid sequences, were identified. The research as a whole found: With a single-armed trial design, the study had no way to address how radiation dose or scheduling affects the TCR repertoire. In blood, the top tumor clonotypes increased between baseline and 2 weeks post-radiation and then shrank by 4 weeks, which suggests that tumor-resident clones expanded only transiently. Dynamics of the blood repertoire were not tracked past 4 weeks after treatment. Because no pretreatment tumor biopsies were available, whether clonotypes were present in the tumor at baseline could not be determined.

What this sample's time point label stands for: baseline pretreatment blood. Reading the label with the study, this specimen's treatment or condition is: 15 Gy SBRT to primary tumor, nephrectomy 4 weeks later. To follow tumor-enriched clonotypes, serial peripheral blood was collected from radiation-treated patients at baseline and at 2 weeks and 4 weeks after SBRT. Renal cell carcinoma with clear cell pathology was present in all patients. Genomic DNA for TCR sequencing was prepared using the QIAamp DNA Blood Mini Kit (Qiagen). The analyses included only samples that passed all quality control checks. Note on this clone: This receptor's antigen is unknown. Base qualities are missing; no much larger clone stands one base away.

Following the manufacturer's recommendations, the immunoSEQ kit was used to generate TCR beta libraries from genomic DNA. To prepare the libraries, a first multiplex PCR with proprietary primers was run, followed by a second PCR that added unique barcodes, and a bead cleanup was done after each round. Each sample batch included a kit-provided positive control reaction and a negative control reaction. The final libraries underwent checking on an Agilent 4200 TapeStation D1000 ScreenTape, volumetric pooling, and quantification by qPCR. An Illumina NextSeq500 fitted with a MidOutput 150-cycle cartridge performed the sequencing, running 156 Read1 cycles and 15 Index1 cycles with the kit's custom primers. The pooled library was loaded at around 1 pM with around 22% PhiX control spiked in. The authors processed their data as follows. Vendor-processed data were analyzed in R, with a clonotype defined as all T cells sharing the same CDR3 nucleotide sequence. In the clone abundance analyses, frequencies in each sample were normalized to that sample's 10,000 most abundant clones. Before analysis, public T cell clones were removed, and these numbered fewer than five per sample on average. Tumor-enriched and baseline blood-enriched clonotypes were defined by at least a 32-fold difference in abundance between compartments. A beta-binomial differential abundance model was used to identify clonotypes that were expanded or contracted between blood time points. The Baroni-Urbani and Buser coefficient was used to measure tumor-blood repertoire similarity, and groups were compared with two-tailed Wilcoxon tests in R. TCRdb stores this immuneACCESS table with in-frame sequences only. Part of the clones is absent; in the studies checked, under half of the shortfall reflects unresolved V genes, and no reason is known for the rest. That table gives V, J and clone size, and the DNA gave D and trimming. The sample profile shows some 100,000 clones; 82% of them were found once. Roughly 6.1% of the sample rests with the top ten.

The specimen comprised blood, sampled from a patient whose treatment included radiotherapy and nephrectomy. The clonotype originates from a man in his 60s with renal cell carcinoma.

The DNA reads TGTGCCAGCAGCCTAAATCCGGGAGAGGGCTACACCTTC. It specifies CASSLNPGEGYTF. This chain is built from TRBV7-2 and TRBJ1-2, with the D gene not confidently named. Sequences SGHTA (CDR1) and FQGNSA (CDR2) are obtained from the germline V gene. Reading from cysteine to phenylalanine, the CDR3 counts 13 amino acids. Of all the DNA, just the CDR3 is kept, 39 bases in frame from base 1. A distance of 15 bases separates the germline ends of V and J, which lose 5 bases and 8 bases respectively.